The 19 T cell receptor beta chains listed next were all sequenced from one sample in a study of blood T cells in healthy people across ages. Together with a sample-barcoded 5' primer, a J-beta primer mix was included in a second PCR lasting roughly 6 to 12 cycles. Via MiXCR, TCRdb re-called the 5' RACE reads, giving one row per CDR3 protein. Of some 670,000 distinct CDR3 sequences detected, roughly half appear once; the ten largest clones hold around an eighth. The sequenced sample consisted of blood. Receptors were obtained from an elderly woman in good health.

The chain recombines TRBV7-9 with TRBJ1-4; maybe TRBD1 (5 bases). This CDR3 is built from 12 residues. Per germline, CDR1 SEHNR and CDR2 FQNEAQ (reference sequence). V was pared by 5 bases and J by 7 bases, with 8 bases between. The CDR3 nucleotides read TGTGCCAGCAGCGTGGGGCTTGAAAAACTGTTTTTT. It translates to CASSVGLEKLFF.

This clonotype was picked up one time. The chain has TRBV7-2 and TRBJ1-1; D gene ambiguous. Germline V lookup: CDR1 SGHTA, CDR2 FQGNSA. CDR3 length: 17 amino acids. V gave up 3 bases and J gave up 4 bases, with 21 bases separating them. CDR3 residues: CASSLGRAGVSSTEAFF. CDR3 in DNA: TGTGCCAGCAGCTTGGGCCGGGCCGGAGTTTCGAGCACTGAAGCTTTCTTT.

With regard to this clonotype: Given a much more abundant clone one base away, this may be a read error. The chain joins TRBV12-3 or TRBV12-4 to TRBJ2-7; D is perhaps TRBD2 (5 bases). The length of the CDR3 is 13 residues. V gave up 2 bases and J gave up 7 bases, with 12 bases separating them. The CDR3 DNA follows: TGTGCCAGCAGTTTACGGGGTCCTGGTGAGCAGTACTTC. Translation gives CASSLRGPGEQYF.

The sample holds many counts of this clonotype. The CDR3 here is CASSLLAERARETQYF. CDR3 DNA: TGTGCCAGCAGCTTATTAGCGGAGAGGGCGCGGGAGACCCAGTACTTC. The J gene is TRBJ2-5, the V gene TRBV11-2; D is perhaps TRBD2 (6 bases). Germline values: CDR1 SGHAT, CDR2 FQNNGV. The ends were cut back, 2 bases at V and 5 bases at J, with 18 bases in the middle. This CDR3 contains 16 residues.

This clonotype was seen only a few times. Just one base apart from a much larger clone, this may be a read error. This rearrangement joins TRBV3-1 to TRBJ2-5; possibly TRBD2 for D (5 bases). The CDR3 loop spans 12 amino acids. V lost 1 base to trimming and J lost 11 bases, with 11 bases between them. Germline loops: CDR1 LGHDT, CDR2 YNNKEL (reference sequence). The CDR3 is CASSQGRNEQYF. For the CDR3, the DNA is TGTGCCAGCAGCCAAGGGAGGAATGAGCAGTACTTC.

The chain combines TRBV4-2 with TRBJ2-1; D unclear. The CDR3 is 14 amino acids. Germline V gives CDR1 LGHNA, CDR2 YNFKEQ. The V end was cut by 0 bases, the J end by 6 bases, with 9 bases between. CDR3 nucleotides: TGTGCCAGCAGCCAAGATTTAAGAGGCAATGAGCAGTTCTTC. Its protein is CASSQDLRGNEQFF.

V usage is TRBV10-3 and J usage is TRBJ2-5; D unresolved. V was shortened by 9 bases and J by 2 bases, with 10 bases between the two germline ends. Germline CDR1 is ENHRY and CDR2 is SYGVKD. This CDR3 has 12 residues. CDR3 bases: TGTGCCATTTCTGCCTATCAAGAGACCCAGTACTTC. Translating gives CAISAYQETQYF.

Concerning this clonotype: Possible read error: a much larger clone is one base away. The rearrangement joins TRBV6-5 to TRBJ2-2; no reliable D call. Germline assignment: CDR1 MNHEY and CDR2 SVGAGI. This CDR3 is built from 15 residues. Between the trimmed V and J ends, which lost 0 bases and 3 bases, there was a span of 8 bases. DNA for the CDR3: TGTGCCAGCAGTTACTCGAGTGCTGACACCGGGGAGCTGTTTTTT. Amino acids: CASSYSSADTGELFF.

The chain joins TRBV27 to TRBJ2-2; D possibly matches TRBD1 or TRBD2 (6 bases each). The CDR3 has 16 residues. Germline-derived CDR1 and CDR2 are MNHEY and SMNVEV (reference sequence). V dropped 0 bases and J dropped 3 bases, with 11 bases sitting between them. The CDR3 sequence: CASSLSGGRYTGELFF. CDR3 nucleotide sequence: TGTGCCAGCAGTTTATCTGGGGGGCGATACACCGGGGAGCTGTTTTTT.

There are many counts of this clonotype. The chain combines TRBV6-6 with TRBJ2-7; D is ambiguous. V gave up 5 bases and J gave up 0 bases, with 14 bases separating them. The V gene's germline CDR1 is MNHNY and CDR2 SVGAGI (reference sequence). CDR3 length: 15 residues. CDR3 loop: CASSAASAASYEQYF. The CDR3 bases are TGTGCCAGCAGTGCCGCGTCGGCGGCCTCCTACGAGCAGTACTTC.

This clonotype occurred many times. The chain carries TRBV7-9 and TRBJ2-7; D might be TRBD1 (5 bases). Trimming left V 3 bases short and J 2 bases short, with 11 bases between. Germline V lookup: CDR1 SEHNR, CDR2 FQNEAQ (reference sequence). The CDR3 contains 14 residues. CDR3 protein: CASSFSDKTYEQYF. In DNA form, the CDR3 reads TGTGCCAGCAGCTTTTCGGACAAGACCTACGAGCAGTACTTC.

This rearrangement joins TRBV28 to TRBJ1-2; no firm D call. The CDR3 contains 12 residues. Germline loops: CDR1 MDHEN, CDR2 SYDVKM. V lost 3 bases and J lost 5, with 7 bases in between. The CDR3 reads CASSFIGYGYTF. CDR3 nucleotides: TGTGCCAGCAGTTTCATCGGGTATGGCTACACCTTC.

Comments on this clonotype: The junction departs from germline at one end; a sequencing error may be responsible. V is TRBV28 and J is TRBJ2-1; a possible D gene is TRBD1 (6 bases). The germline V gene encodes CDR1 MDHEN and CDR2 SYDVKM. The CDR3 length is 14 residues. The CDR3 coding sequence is TGTGTCAGCAGTGCCCCACAGGGTTCTAATGAGCAGTTCTTC. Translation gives CVSSAPQGSNEQFF. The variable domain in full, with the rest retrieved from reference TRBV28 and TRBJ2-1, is DVKVTQSSRYLVKRTGEKVFLECVQDMDHENMFWYRQDPGLGLRLIYFSYDVKMKEKGDIPEGYSVSREKKERFSLILESASTNQTSMYLCVSSAPQGSNEQFFGPGTRLTVL.

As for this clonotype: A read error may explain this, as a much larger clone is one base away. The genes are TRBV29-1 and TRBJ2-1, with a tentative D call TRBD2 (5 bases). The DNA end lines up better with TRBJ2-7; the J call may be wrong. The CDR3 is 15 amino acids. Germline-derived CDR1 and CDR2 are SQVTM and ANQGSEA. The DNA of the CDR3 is TGCAGCGCTCGAAGGGAGACCCTCTCCTACAATGAGCAGTACTTC. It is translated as CSARRETLSYNEQYF.

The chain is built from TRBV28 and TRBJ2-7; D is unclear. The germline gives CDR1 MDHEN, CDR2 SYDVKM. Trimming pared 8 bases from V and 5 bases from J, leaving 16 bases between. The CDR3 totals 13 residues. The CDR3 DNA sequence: TGTGCCAGCGGTGACCCTGTACGTAACGAGCAGTACTTC. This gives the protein CASGDPVRNEQYF.

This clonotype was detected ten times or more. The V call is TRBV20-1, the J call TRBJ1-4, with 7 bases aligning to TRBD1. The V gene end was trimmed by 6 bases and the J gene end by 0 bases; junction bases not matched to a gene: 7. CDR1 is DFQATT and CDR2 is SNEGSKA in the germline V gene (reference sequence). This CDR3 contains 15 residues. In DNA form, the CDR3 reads TGCAGTGCCCCAAACAGGGGACCAACTAATGAAAAACTGTTTTTT. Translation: CSAPNRGPTNEKLFF.

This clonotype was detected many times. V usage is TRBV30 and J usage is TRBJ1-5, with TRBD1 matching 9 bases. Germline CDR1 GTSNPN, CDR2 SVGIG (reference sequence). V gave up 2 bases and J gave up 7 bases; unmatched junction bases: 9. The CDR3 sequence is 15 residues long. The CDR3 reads CAWSFTGTGNQPQHF. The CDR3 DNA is TGTGCCTGGAGTTTCACCGGGACAGGGAACCAGCCCCAGCATTTT.

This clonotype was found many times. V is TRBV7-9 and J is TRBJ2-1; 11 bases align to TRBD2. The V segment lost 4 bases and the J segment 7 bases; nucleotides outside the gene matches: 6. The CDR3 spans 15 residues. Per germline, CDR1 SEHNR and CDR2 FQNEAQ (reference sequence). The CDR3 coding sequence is TGTGCCAGCAGCTCTTGGCTAGCGGGGGGTAATGAGCAGTTCTTC. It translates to CASSSWLAGGNEQFF. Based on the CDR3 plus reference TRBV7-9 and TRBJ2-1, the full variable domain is DTGVSQNPRHKITKRGQNVTFRCDPISEHNRLYWYRQTLGQGPEFLTYFQNEAQLEKSRLLSDRFSAERPKGSFSTLEIQRTEQGDSAMYLCASSSWLAGGNEQFFGPGTRLTVL.

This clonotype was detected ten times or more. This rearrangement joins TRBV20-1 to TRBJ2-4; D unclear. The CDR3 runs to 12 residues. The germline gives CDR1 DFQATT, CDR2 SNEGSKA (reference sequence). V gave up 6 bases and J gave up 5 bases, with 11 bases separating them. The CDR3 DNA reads TGCAGTGCCCAAACCCCCGAAAACATTCAGTACTTC. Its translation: CSAQTPENIQYF.